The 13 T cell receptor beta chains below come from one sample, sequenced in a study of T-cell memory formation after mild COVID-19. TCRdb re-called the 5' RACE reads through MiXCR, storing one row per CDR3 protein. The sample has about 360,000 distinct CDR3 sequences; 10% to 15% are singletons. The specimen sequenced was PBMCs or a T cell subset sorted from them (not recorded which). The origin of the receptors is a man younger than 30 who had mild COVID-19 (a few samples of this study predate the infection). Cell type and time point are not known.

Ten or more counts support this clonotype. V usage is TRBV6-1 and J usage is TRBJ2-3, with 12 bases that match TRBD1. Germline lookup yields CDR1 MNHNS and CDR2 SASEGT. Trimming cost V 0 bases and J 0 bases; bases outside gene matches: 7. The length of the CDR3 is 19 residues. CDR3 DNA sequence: TGTGCCAGCAGTGAAGCGTCCCGGGACAGGGGGCGAAGCACAGATACGCAGTATTTT. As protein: CASSEASRDRGRSTDTQYF.

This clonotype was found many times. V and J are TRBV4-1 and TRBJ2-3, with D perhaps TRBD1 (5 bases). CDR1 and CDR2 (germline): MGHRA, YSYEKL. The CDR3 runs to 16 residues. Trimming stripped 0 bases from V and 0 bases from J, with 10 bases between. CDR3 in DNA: TGCGCCAGCAGCCAAGAAGGGGTTCCTAGCACAGATACGCAGTATTTT. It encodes CASSQEGVPSTDTQYF.

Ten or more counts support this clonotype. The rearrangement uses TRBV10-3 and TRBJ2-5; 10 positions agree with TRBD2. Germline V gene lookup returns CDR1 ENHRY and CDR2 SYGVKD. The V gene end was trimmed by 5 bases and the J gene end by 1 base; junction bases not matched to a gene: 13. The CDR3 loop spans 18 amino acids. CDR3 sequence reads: CAISRRALAGDIQETQYF. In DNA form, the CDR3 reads TGTGCCATCAGTCGTCGGGCCCTAGCGGGGGACATCCAAGAGACCCAGTACTTC.

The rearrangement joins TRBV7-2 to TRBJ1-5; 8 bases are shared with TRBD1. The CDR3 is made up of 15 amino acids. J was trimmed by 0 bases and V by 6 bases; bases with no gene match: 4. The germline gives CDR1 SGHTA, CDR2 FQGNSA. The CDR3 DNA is TGTGCCAGCAGTCAACAGGGGGGTAGCAATCAGCCCCAGCATTTT. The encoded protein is CASSQQGGSNQPQHF.

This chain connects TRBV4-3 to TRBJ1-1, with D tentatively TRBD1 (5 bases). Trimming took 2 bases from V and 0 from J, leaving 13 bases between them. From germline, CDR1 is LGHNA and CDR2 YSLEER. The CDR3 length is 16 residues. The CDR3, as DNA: TGCGCCAGCAGCCAAACGATGACAGTGATGAACACTGAAGCTTTCTTT. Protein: CASSQTMTVMNTEAFF.

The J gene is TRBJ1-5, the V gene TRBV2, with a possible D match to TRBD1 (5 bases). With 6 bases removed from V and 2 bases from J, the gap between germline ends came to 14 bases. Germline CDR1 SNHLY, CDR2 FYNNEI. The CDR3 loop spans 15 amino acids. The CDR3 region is CASSLRGLGNQPQHF. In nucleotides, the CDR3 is TGTGCCAGCAGCCTGAGGGGATTGGGCAATCAGCCCCAGCATTTT. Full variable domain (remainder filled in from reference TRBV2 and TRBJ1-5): EPEVTQTPSHQVTQMGQEVILRCVPISNHLYFYWYRQILGQKVEFLVSFYNNEISEKSEIFDDQFSVERPDGSNFTLKIRSTKLEDSAMYFCASSLRGLGNQPQHFGDGTRLSIL.

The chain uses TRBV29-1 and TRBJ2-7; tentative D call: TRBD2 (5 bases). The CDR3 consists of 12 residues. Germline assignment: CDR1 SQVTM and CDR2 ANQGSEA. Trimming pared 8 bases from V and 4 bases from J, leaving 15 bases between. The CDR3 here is CSFGETSYEQYF. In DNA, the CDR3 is TGCAGCTTCGGGGAAACCTCTTACGAGCAGTACTTC.

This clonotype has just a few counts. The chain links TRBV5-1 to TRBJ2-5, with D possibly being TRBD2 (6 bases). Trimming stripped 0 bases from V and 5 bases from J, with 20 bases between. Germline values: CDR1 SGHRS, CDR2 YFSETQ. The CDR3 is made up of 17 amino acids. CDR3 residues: CASSLVGSGTTGETQYF. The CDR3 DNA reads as TGCGCCAGCAGCTTGGTTGGTAGCGGAACCACGGGGGAGACCCAGTACTTC. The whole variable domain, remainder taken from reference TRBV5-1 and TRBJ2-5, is KAGVTQTPRYLIKTRGQQVTLSCSPISGHRSVSWYQQTPGQGLQFLFEYFSETQRNKGNFPGRFSGRQFSNSRSEMNVSTLELGDSALYLCASSLVGSGTTGETQYFGPGTRLLVL.

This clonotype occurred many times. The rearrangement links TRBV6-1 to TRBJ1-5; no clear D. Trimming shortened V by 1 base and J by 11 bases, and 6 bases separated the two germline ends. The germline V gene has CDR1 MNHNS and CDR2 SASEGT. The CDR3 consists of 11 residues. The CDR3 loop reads CASSEETTQHF. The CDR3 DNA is TGTGCCAGCAGTGAAGAAACGACCCAGCATTTT.

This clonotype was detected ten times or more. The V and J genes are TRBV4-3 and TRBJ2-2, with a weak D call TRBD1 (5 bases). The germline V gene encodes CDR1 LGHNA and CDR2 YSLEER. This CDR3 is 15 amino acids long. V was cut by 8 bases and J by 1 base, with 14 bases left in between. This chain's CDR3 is CASAPNRLNTGELFF. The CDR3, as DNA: TGCGCCAGCGCTCCTAACAGGCTGAACACCGGGGAGCTGTTTTTT.

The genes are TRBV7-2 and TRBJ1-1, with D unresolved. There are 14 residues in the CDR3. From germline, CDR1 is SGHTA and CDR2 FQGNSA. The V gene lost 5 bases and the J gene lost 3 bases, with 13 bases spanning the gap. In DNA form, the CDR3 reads TGTGCCAGCAGCCCAGAAACCATATACACTGAAGCTTTCTTT. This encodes CASSPETIYTEAFF.

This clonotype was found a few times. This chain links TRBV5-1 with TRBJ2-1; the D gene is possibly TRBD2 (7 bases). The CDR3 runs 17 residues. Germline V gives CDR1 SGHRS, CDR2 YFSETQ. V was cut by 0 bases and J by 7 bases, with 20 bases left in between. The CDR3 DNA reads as TGCGCCAGCAGCTTGGAAGGGGCGGGGGCCCAGGGGAATGAGCAGTTCTTC. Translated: CASSLEGAGAQGNEQFF.

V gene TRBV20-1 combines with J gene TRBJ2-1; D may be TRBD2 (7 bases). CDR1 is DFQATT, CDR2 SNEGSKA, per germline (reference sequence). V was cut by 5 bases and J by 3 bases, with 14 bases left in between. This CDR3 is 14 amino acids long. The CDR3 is CSARSGGGYNEQFF. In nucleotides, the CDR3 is TGCAGTGCTCGGTCGGGGGGCGGCTACAATGAGCAGTTCTTC.